This passage covers 29 T cell receptor beta chains from one sample sequenced in a study of CXCR3 chemokines and chemotherapy response in bladder cancer. TCRdb redid the calling of the PCR reads with MiXCR, one entry per CDR3 protein. The repertoire consists of approximately 12,000 distinct CDR3 sequences, with approximately 13% occurring once and the leading ten covering roughly a quarter. Collection of the sample occurred from a patient whose treatment included neoadjuvant chemotherapy. Receptors were obtained from a human donor with bladder cancer that did not respond to neoadjuvant chemotherapy.

This clonotype is labeled as medium-sized. The V gene is TRBV7-2, the J gene TRBJ2-2; D gene ambiguous. This CDR3 has 14 amino acids. V was trimmed by 1 base and J by 1 base, leaving 4 bases between them. Germline values: CDR1 SGHTA, CDR2 FQGNSA. CDR3 sequence reads: CASSLVRNTGELFF. In nucleotides, the CDR3 is TGTGCCAGCAGCTTAGTCAGGAACACCGGGGAGCTGTTTTTT.

V is TRBV15 and J is TRBJ2-5; D possibly matches TRBD1 or TRBD2 (6 bases each). The CDR3 loop spans 18 amino acids. Germline values: CDR1 LNHNV, CDR2 YYDKDF (reference sequence). Trimming shortened V by 0 bases and J by 0 bases, and 17 bases separated the two germline ends. CDR3 amino acids: CATSRDLGGTRYQETQYF. CDR3 coding DNA: TGTGCCACCAGCAGAGATTTGGGGGGCACTAGGTACCAAGAGACCCAGTACTTC.

This clonotype has more than one count but fewer than ten. The CDR3 reads CASSPSGVLGGTDTQYF. As DNA, the CDR3 is TGTGCCAGCAGTCCCTCTGGAGTATTGGGGGGCACAGATACGCAGTATTTT. The rearrangement links TRBV28 to TRBJ2-3, with D tentatively TRBD1 or TRBD2 (5 bases each). The CDR3 runs 17 residues. V lost 5 bases and J 1 base, leaving 19 bases between the germline ends. Germline V gives CDR1 MDHEN, CDR2 SYDVKM.

This clonotype appeared a few times. V usage is TRBV20-1 and J usage is TRBJ1-2; 8 bases fit TRBD1. This CDR3 is built from 14 residues. Germline CDR1 reads DFQATT; CDR2 reads SNEGSKA (reference sequence). After removal of 3 bases from V and 3 bases from J, the junction contained 6 bases not matched to a gene. CDR3 bases: TGCAGTGCTAGGCCCGGACAGGGTGACTATGGCTACACCTTC. It codes for CSARPGQGDYGYTF.

This clonotype was seen ten or more times. The gene calls are TRBV7-2 and TRBJ1-6, with D hard to call. CDR1 is SGHTA and CDR2 is FQGNSA in the germline V gene. The CDR3 extends over 17 amino acids. V was trimmed by 1 base and J by 1 base, leaving 11 bases between them. The CDR3 DNA reads TGTGCCAGCAGCTTAGGCGCCGGGAGGTCCTATAATTCACCCCTCCACTTT. Protein product: CASSLGAGRSYNSPLHF.

The chain is built from TRBV27 and TRBJ2-1; tentatively, D is TRBD2 (5 bases). V was trimmed by 6 bases and J by 5 bases, leaving 11 bases between them. From germline, CDR1 is MNHEY and CDR2 SMNVEV (reference sequence). This CDR3 comprises 13 residues. The CDR3 DNA is TGTGCCAGCAGAAAGGGAGTTGACAATGAGCAGTTCTTC. Amino acids: CASRKGVDNEQFF.

In this sample, this clonotype turned up a few times. The chain employs TRBV27 and TRBJ2-7; 9 bases fit TRBD1. The CDR3 is 15 amino acids. Trimming removed 0 bases from V and 5 bases from J; junction bases left unmatched: 5. The V gene's germline CDR1 is MNHEY and CDR2 SMNVEV (reference sequence). The CDR3 nucleotides read TGTGCCAGCAGTTTATCACAGGGGGCGAACAACGAGCAGTACTTC. This encodes CASSLSQGANNEQYF.

There are many counts of this clonotype. The gene calls are TRBV19 and TRBJ1-5, with TRBD1 as a possible D gene (5 bases). This CDR3 is 15 amino acids long. Germline CDR1 LNHDA, CDR2 SQIVND (reference sequence). The V end lost 3 bases, the J end lost 2 bases, and 11 bases lay between the germline ends. CDR3 in amino acids: CASSILGEGNQPQHF. In nucleotides, the CDR3 is TGTGCCAGTAGTATTTTGGGGGAGGGCAATCAGCCCCAGCATTTT.

This clonotype was detected ten times or more. The V gene is TRBV19, the J gene TRBJ1-2; TRBD1 matches at 7 bases. CDR3 length: 12 amino acids. Trimming at V came to 10 bases and at J to 8 bases, leaving 10 bases not matched to a gene. The germline gives CDR1 LNHDA, CDR2 SQIVND (reference sequence). The CDR3 region is CATGGRLLGYTF. The CDR3 DNA reads TGTGCCACAGGGGGACGGCTCCTGGGCTACACCTTC. The full variable domain, completed using reference TRBV19 and TRBJ1-2, is DGGITQSPKYLFRKEGQNVTLSCEQNLNHDAMYWYRQDPGQGLRLIYYSQIVNDFQKGDIAEGYSVSREKKESFPLTVTSAQKNPTAFYLCATGGRLLGYTFGSGTRLTVV.

By proportion, this clonotype is medium-sized. The chain recombines TRBV19 with TRBJ2-3; the match to TRBD2 covers 13 bases. Germline V gene lookup returns CDR1 LNHDA and CDR2 SQIVND (reference sequence). This CDR3 region has 15 residues. V shed 5 bases and J 3 bases; nucleotides not matched to a gene: 2. The DNA of the CDR3 is TGTGCCAGTAGTTTGACTAGCGGGAGGACAGATACGCAGTATTTT. Protein sequence: CASSLTSGRTDTQYF.

This clonotype was seen many times. The chain couples TRBV15 to TRBJ2-3; TRBD1 is a possible D gene (5 bases). Trimming removed 7 bases at V and 2 bases at J, with 10 bases between. The CDR3 length is 13 residues. CDR1 and CDR2 (germline): LNHNV, YYDKDF (reference sequence). CDR3 DNA: TGTGCCACCAAGGGGATCGCCACAGATACGCAGTATTTT. Protein sequence: CATKGIATDTQYF.

This clonotype was observed a handful of times. This chain uses TRBV20-1 with TRBJ1-1; D is unresolved. The CDR3 sequence is 14 residues long. Per the germline V gene, CDR1 is DFQATT and CDR2 is SNEGSKA (reference sequence). Trimming stripped 1 base from V and 2 bases from J, with 11 bases between. Here the CDR3 DNA reads TGCAGTGCTAGAGTCCACCGTGAAAACACTGAAGCTTTCTTT. It is translated as CSARVHRENTEAFF.

This clonotype has a count of ten or more. The chain uses TRBV15 and TRBJ1-2, with D tentatively TRBD1 (5 bases). The germline V and J ends were trimmed by 3 bases and 5 bases, with 10 bases remaining between them. Germline CDR1 LNHNV, CDR2 YYDKDF (reference sequence). The CDR3 covers 13 residues. The CDR3: CATSSFGTYGYTF. CDR3 coding DNA: TGTGCCACCAGCAGTTTCGGGACTTATGGCTACACCTTC.

This clonotype is classed as medium-sized. J is TRBJ1-2 and V is TRBV6-1; perhaps TRBD1 as D (5 bases). Trimming took 5 bases from V and 5 from J, leaving 12 bases between them. The CDR3 is made up of 13 amino acids. Germline V gives CDR1 MNHNS, CDR2 SASEGT. The CDR3 DNA reads TGTGCCAGCAGTCCGGGACCGAAGTATGGCTACACCTTC. Its translation is CASSPGPKYGYTF.

This clonotype has more than one count but fewer than ten. This chain joins TRBV7-2 and TRBJ2-7; D may be TRBD2 (5 bases). Trimming removed 5 bases from V and 0 bases from J, with 20 bases in between. Germline lookup yields CDR1 SGHTA and CDR2 FQGNSA. The CDR3 runs to 17 residues. CDR3 sequence (DNA): TGTGCCAGCAGCCTGAGAGAATTAGGAGCGGCCTCCTACGAGCAGTACTTC. This codes for CASSLRELGAASYEQYF.

At least ten counts were recorded for this clonotype. CDR3 loop: CASSPGGNTIYF. In DNA, the CDR3 is TGTGCCAGCTCACCGGGGGGAAACACCATATATTTT. The chain couples TRBV18 to TRBJ1-3; no reliable D call. The CDR3 totals 12 residues. V lost 3 bases to trimming and J lost 4 bases, with 4 bases between them. The germline V gene has CDR1 KGHSH and CDR2 LQKENI.

This clonotype has a count of ten or more. The chain has TRBV6-5 and TRBJ2-3; the match to TRBD2 covers 9 bases. With V trimmed by 10 bases and J by 1 base, 3 bases remained unmatched. Germline lookup yields CDR1 MNHEY and CDR2 SVGAGI. The CDR3 is made up of 13 amino acids. CDR3: CATRTSGTDTQYF. The DNA for the CDR3 is TGTGCCACCCGGACTAGCGGCACAGATACGCAGTATTTT.

This clonotype rates as medium-sized. CDR3 loop: CASSSGQHQETQYF. In DNA form, the CDR3 reads TGTGCCAGCAGTTCGGGACAGCACCAAGAGACCCAGTACTTC. The chain uses TRBV6-2 or TRBV6-3 and TRBJ2-5; 7 bases are a match to TRBD1. The V gene end was trimmed by 4 bases and the J gene end by 0 bases; junction bases not matched to a gene: 2. Germline-derived CDR1 and CDR2 are MNHEY and SVGEGT. The CDR3 sequence is 14 residues long.

This clonotype was observed at least ten times. This chain uses TRBV6-5 with TRBJ2-6; no clear D gene. Trimming took 10 bases from V and 0 from J, leaving 10 bases between them. CDR3 size: 14 residues. Germline loops: CDR1 MNHEY, CDR2 SVGAGI. Here the CDR3 DNA reads TGTGCCACGCGAATAGGCTCTGGGGCCAACGTCCTGACTTTC. Encoded protein: CATRIGSGANVLTF.

The sample holds many counts of this clonotype. The rearrangement joins TRBV27 to TRBJ1-2; 7 bases agree with TRBD1. Looked up from germline, CDR1 is MNHEY and CDR2 is SMNVEV (reference sequence). Trimming at V came to 3 bases and at J to 2 bases, leaving 12 bases not matched to a gene. This CDR3 region has 17 residues. The CDR3 is CASSFIRQGPFNYGYTF. In nucleotides, the CDR3 is TGTGCCAGCAGTTTTATAAGACAGGGTCCCTTCAACTATGGCTACACCTTC.

This clonotype was recorded at least ten times. J is TRBJ2-7 and V is TRBV18; 10 bases agree with TRBD2. The ends lost 6 bases at V and 5 bases at J; junction bases unmatched: 4. Germline CDR1 reads KGHSH; CDR2 reads LQKENI. This CDR3 spans 13 amino acids. CDR3 nucleotide sequence: TGTGCCAGCTCCGTACTAGCGGGGAACGAGCAGTACTTC. As protein: CASSVLAGNEQYF.

This clonotype was seen a few times. The chain joins TRBV20-1 to TRBJ2-3; 12 bases line up with TRBD2. Germline V gene sequence: CDR1 DFQATT, CDR2 SNEGSKA (reference sequence). V trimming: 3 bases; J trimming: 4 bases; junction bases outside the gene matches: 11. The CDR3 sequence is 17 residues long. The CDR3 here is CSARSLAGGPRSDTQYF. The CDR3 DNA is TGCAGTGCTAGGAGCCTAGCGGGGGGGCCGAGATCAGATACGCAGTATTTT.

The chain is built from TRBV6-1 and TRBJ2-7, with 12 positions matching TRBD1. Trimming cost V 4 bases and J 8 bases; bases outside gene matches: 6. This CDR3 is 14 amino acids long. Looked up from germline, CDR1 is MNHNS and CDR2 is SASEGT. The CDR3, as DNA: TGTGCCAGCAGTGGACCCGGGACAGGGGGCCAGCAGTACTTC. It is translated as CASSGPGTGGQQYF.

This clonotype was observed many times. The genes are TRBV30 and TRBJ2-7; 9 nucleotides match TRBD2. J gave up 3 bases and V 4 bases, and 7 bases lay outside the gene matches. Germline V CDR1 and CDR2: GTSNPN, SVGIG (reference sequence). The CDR3 covers 14 residues. The CDR3 region has the DNA TGTGCCTGGAAAGCTAGCGGGAATTACTACGAGCAGTACTTC. Protein sequence: CAWKASGNYYEQYF.

The chain combines TRBV14 with TRBJ2-3; D gene unclear. CDR3 length: 12 amino acids. V was pared by 0 bases and J by 8 bases, with 6 bases between. Germline values: CDR1 SGHDN, CDR2 FVKESK. CDR3 DNA: TGTGCCAGCAGCCAAGATTGGGGTACGCAGTATTTT. This sequence encodes CASSQDWGTQYF.

This clonotype was seen many times. This chain uses TRBV6-5 with TRBJ2-5; no reliable D call. V was cut by 2 bases and J by 5 bases, with 9 bases left in between. This CDR3 region has 13 residues. CDR1 is MNHEY, CDR2 SVGAGI, per germline. CDR3 bases: TGTGCCAGCAGTTACAGGTTCGAGGAGACCCAGTACTTC. The encoded protein is CASSYRFEETQYF.

This clonotype was found many times. The CDR3 bases are TGTGCCAGCAGCTTGGGGGGCGGCACGGGACAGGGAAACTATGGCTACACCTTC. Residues: CASSLGGGTGQGNYGYTF. This chain joins TRBV5-4 and TRBJ1-2, with 9 bases identical to TRBD1. With V trimmed by 0 bases and J by 2 bases, 11 bases remained unmatched. Germline V gene data show CDR1 as SGHNT and CDR2 as YYREEE (reference sequence). There are 18 residues in the CDR3.

This clonotype is termed medium-sized. The V gene is TRBV5-4, the J gene TRBJ1-2; 8 bases align to TRBD1. J was trimmed by 8 bases and V by 4 bases; bases with no gene match: 7. The CDR3 has 13 residues. The germline gives CDR1 SGHNT, CDR2 YYREEE (reference sequence). The CDR3 sequence: CASSGTGPRGYTF. Here the CDR3 DNA reads TGTGCCAGCAGCGGGACAGGCCCTAGGGGCTACACCTTC. Full variable domain (outside the CDR3, taken from reference TRBV5-4 and TRBJ1-2): ETGVTQSPTHLIKTRGQQVTLRCSSQSGHNTVSWYQQALGQGPQFIFQYYREEENGRGNFPPRFSGLQFPNYSSELNVNALELDDSALYLCASSGTGPRGYTFGSGTRLTVV.

The J gene is TRBJ1-6, the V gene TRBV28, with D uncertain. The V gene's germline CDR1 is MDHEN and CDR2 SYDVKM. Trimming stripped 7 bases from V and 0 bases from J, with 10 bases between. The CDR3 sequence is 15 residues long. CDR3: CASTWFSSYNSPLHF. DNA of the CDR3: TGTGCCAGCACCTGGTTTAGCTCCTATAATTCACCCCTCCACTTT. Full variable domain (rest looked up from reference TRBV28 and TRBJ1-6): DVKVTQSSRYLVKRTGEKVFLECVQDMDHENMFWYRQDPGLGLRLIYFSYDVKMKEKGDIPEGYSVSREKKERFSLILESASTNQTSMYLCASTWFSSYNSPLHFGNGTRLTVT.